This T cell receptor beta chain is from a study of Ad26.COV2.S vaccination and SARS-CoV-2 variants. Documented treatment: 19 received Ad26.COV2.S at low or high dose, single or two shots; about 5 received placebo; per-sample allocation not given. It was on day 63 after the first vaccine or placebo injection that samples were taken. Sequenced by immunoSEQ multiplex PCR; TCRdb stores in-frame clones only, minus some. The data contain more than 400,000 clones, roughly 91% of them singletons. This TCR was sampled from a person between 18 and 65 years old who received the Ad26.COV2.S COVID-19 vaccine or a placebo. The sample in question was peripheral blood, obtained in a trial of Ad26.COV2.S vaccine versus placebo.

The CDR3 nucleotides read TGTGCCAGCAGCCTTAGCGGGAGGGCCCTCGATGAGCAGTTCTTC. It codes for CASSLSGRALDEQFF. V and J are TRBV5-4 and TRBJ2-1, with 11 bases fitting TRBD2. The germline CDR1 and CDR2 sequences are SGHNT and YYREEE (reference sequence). This CDR3 comprises 15 residues. V shed 4 bases and J 8 bases; nucleotides not matched to a gene: 8.